The rows below give T cell receptor beta chains drawn from one sample of a study of T cells after yellow fever vaccination. TCRdb re-analysed the 5' RACE reads in MiXCR, keeping a single row per CDR3 protein. This table holds a few hundred thousand distinct CDR3 sequences, 8.1% found once. The specimen was PBMCs, collected roughly 45 days after the first yellow fever vaccination. These receptor sequences come from a man aged 18 to 29 who received the YFV17D yellow fever vaccine. The CDR3 runs from the conserved cysteine through the conserved F or W. A D gene is named only where the DNA matches it firmly. Size values are once, few and many counts, or a class for expanded clones, and some rows have none.

d_call	v_call	clone_size	j_call	cdr3_nt	cdr3_aa
TRBD2	TRBV5-6	few	TRBJ2-3	TGTGCCAGCGGTTGGCGGGGGGATACAGATACGCAGTATTTT	CASGWRGDTDTQYF
.	TRBV28	.	TRBJ2-5	TGTGCCAGCAGTTTCCCACGACAGGACGTAAGGACGGAGACCCAGTACTTC	CASSFPRQDVRTETQYF
TRBD1	TRBV4-3	few	TRBJ1-2	TGCGCCAGCAGCCAAGATTTTACGGTGACAGGGGTCTATGGCTACACCTTC	CASSQDFTVTGVYGYTF
.	TRBV2	.	TRBJ2-3	TGTGCCAGCAGTGAAAATCAGGCGCCTACTACAGATACGCAGTATTTT	CASSENQAPTTDTQYF
TRBD1	TRBV12-3/TRBV12-4	few	TRBJ1-2	TGTGCCAGCAGTTCAGCCGGGACAGGGTACGGCTACACCTTC	CASSSAGTGYGYTF
.	TRBV12-3/TRBV12-4	.	TRBJ1-6	TGTGCCAGCAGTACCAGCTCCTATAATTCACCCCTCCACTTT	CASSTSSYNSPLHF
.	TRBV6-4	few	TRBJ1-1	TGTGCCAGCGAGGGCCGAGCGAGACAGGTCATGAACACTGAAGCTTTCTTT	CASEGRARQVMNTEAFF
TRBD1	TRBV20-1	.	TRBJ1-2	TGCAGTGCTAGAGATATCACAGGGGAGAGGGGCTATGGCTACACCTTC	CSARDITGERGYGYTF
TRBD1	TRBV3-1	.	TRBJ1-3	TGTGCCAGCAGCCAAGAAGGGACAGGTAATGGAAGCACCATATATTTT	CASSQEGTGNGSTIYF
.	TRBV4-3	.	TRBJ1-1	TGCGCCAGCAGCCAAGCGGGGGTGGCGAACACTGAAGCTTTCTTT	CASSQAGVANTEAFF
TRBD1	TRBV7-3	few	TRBJ2-1	TGTGCCAGCAGCTTCGACAGGGGGTGGCACAATGAGCAGTTCTTC	CASSFDRGWHNEQFF
TRBD1	TRBV9	many	TRBJ1-2	TGTGCCAGCAGCGTAGGAGGGGGCACCTATGGCTACACCTTC	CASSVGGGTYGYTF
TRBD1	TRBV12-3/TRBV12-4	many	TRBJ1-2	TGTGCCAGCAGTTTGACAGGGTGGAACTATGGCTACACCTTC	CASSLTGWNYGYTF
.	TRBV7-2	.	TRBJ2-7	TGTGCCACCGAAAGGTCCTCGGGTGCCTACGAGCAGTGCTTC	CATERSSGAYEQCF
.	TRBV10-3	.	TRBJ2-6	TGTGCCAGCAGACCACAGTTGTCTGGGGCCAACGTCCTGACTTTC	CASRPQLSGANVLTF
.	TRBV6-2/TRBV6-3	.	TRBJ2-1	TGTGCCATCTCACAGGGATACTCCTACAATGAGCAGTTCTTC	CAISQGYSYNEQFF
.	TRBV5-1	.	TRBJ2-3	TGCGCCAGCAGTTCACCCCATGACTCCACAGATACGCAGTATTTT	CASSSPHDSTDTQYF
TRBD2	TRBV12-3/TRBV12-4	.	TRBJ2-5	TGTGCCATCTGTTTGGGGACTAGCGGGGGGAAACCACAAGAGACCCAGTACTTC	CAICLGTSGGKPQETQYF
TRBD2	TRBV12-3/TRBV12-4	.	TRBJ2-1	TGTGCCAGCAGGCCGACGGGGAGCGGGGAAAGGAGTGAGCAGTTCTTC	CASRPTGSGERSEQFF
.	TRBV3-1	few	TRBJ1-1	TGTGCCAGCAGCCCCGACAGTGGGAACACTGAAGCTTTCTTT	CASSPDSGNTEAFF
.	TRBV20-1	many	TRBJ2-7	TGCAGTGCAACGTCGTCGGGTGGCGAGCAGTACTTC	CSATSSGGEQYF
.	TRBV15	few	TRBJ2-7	TGTGCCACCAACACAGGGTTCCCCCTCTACGAGCAGTACTTC	CATNTGFPLYEQYF
TRBD1	TRBV7-2	.	TRBJ2-1	TGTGCCAGCAGCATACAGGGGGTAGGAGACTGGGAGCAGTTCTTC	CASSIQGVGDWEQFF
TRBD2	TRBV20-1	.	TRBJ2-4	TGCAGTGCGGTACTAGCGGGGGGAGCCAAAAACATTCAGTACTTC	CSAVLAGGAKNIQYF
.	TRBV4-3	.	TRBJ1-1	TGCGCCAGCAGCCATTATCGGGGGAACACTGAAGCTTTCTTT	CASSHYRGNTEAFF
TRBD1	TRBV7-9	.	TRBJ2-5	TGTGCCAGCAGCTGGACAGGGGGCGGTGAGACCCAGTACTTC	CASSWTGGGETQYF
.	TRBV9	few	TRBJ2-3	TGTGCCAGCAGCGTCGGAGGGGGACTACTTAGCACAGATACGCAGTATTTT	CASSVGGGLLSTDTQYF
.	TRBV7-9	many	TRBJ1-2	TGTGCCAGCAGCTTAACCAGGGGACCGCGATTTAACTATGGCTACACCTTC	CASSLTRGPRFNYGYTF
TRBD2	TRBV6-1	.	TRBJ2-5	TGTGCCAGCACCCCAGGGCTAGCGGGGGGCCCCATAGAGACCCAGTACTTC	CASTPGLAGGPIETQYF
TRBD2	TRBV12-3/TRBV12-4	.	TRBJ2-1	TGTGCCAGCACCGGGGGGTGGGGGAGCTCCTACAATGAGCAGTTCTTC	CASTGGWGSSYNEQFF
.	TRBV18	few	TRBJ2-7	TGTGCCAGCTCACAGACGGAAGGAATTAATTCCTACGAGCAGTACTTC	CASSQTEGINSYEQYF
.	TRBV4-1	few	TRBJ2-1	TGCGCCAGCAGCCAAGATCCCTCGGACATGCCCTACAATGAGCAGTTCTTC	CASSQDPSDMPYNEQFF
.	TRBV12-5	few	TRBJ2-3	TGTGCTAGTGGTTTAAGTGGGGCAGATACGCAGTATTTT	CASGLSGADTQYF
.	TRBV20-1	.	TRBJ2-1	TGCAGTGCTAGAGCAGACTCAACCTACAATGAGCAGTTCTTC	CSARADSTYNEQFF
.	TRBV5-4	few	TRBJ1-2	TGTGCCAGCAGCTTGATCGTACTCCGGGGAATTAACTATGGCTACACCTTC	CASSLIVLRGINYGYTF
TRBD1	TRBV7-8	few	TRBJ2-7	TGTGCCAGCAGCTTAAAGACAGGGGTTTCCTACGAGCAGTACTTC	CASSLKTGVSYEQYF